This entry features one T cell receptor (beta chain) sequence. What it binds is unknown. These data come from a study of Ad26.COV2.S vaccination and SARS-CoV-2 variants. Measured with immunoSEQ multiplex PCR; TCRdb has only the in-frame clones, and not every one. The table lists 350,000 to 450,000 clones, more than 75% of them singletons. Described treatment: around 19 received Ad26.COV2.S at low or high dose, single or two shots; 5 received placebo; per-sample allocation not given. Vaccine and placebo recipients were sampled on day 63 after the first injection. Study-level results: People who got the vaccine had more spike-specific TCR breadth than people who got placebo.

The germline CDR1 and CDR2 sequences are KGHDR and SFDVKD. CDR3 length: 14 amino acids. Trimming took off 2 bases at V and 5 bases at J, with 9 bases between the two ends. Material: peripheral blood, obtained in a trial of Ad26.COV2.S vaccine versus placebo. The chain recombines TRBV24-1 with TRBJ1-5; D ambiguous. The clonotype originates from a person aged 18-65 years who received the Ad26.COV2.S COVID-19 vaccine or a placebo. CDR3 loop: CATSDCPVYQPQHF. As DNA, the CDR3 is TGTGCCACCAGTGATTGTCCAGTATATCAGCCCCAGCATTTT.